Listed below are T cell receptor beta chains from one sample, sequenced in a study of T cell responses to AZD1222 COVID-19 vaccine. Sequencing used immunoSEQ multiplex PCR; TCRdb keeps in-frame clones, though not all of them. The sample holds roughly 100,000 clones, about 86% seen once. This material consisted of peripheral blood, taken on day 0 of AZD1222 vaccination. Receptors originate from an adult in good health. CDR3s include the opening cysteine and the closing phenylalanine or tryptophan. The D gene is left open where the match is weak. Part of the rows lack a size; the others show once, few, many or a class for expanded clones.

V: TRBV5-6
J: TRBJ1-2
size: -
D: TRBD1
CDR3: CASSWGGGDGYTF

V: TRBV7-9
J: TRBJ2-5
size: -
D: -
CDR3: CASSFSQETQYF

V: TRBV5-4
J: TRBJ1-1
size: once
D: -
CDR3: CASTQGNTEAFF

V: TRBV4-3
J: TRBJ2-3
size: once
D: TRBD2
CDR3: CASSQAPLLAGASTDTQYF

V: TRBV9
J: TRBJ2-2
size: -
D: TRBD1
CDR3: CASSRLTGVTGELFF

V: TRBV28
J: TRBJ1-2
size: -
D: -
CDR3: CASRQGRQRPYYGYTF

V: TRBV19
J: TRBJ2-5
size: -
D: TRBD1
CDR3: CASSLPARGETQYF

V: TRBV24-1
J: TRBJ2-2
size: -
D: -
CDR3: CATSDPALRSGELFF

V: TRBV6-2/TRBV6-3
J: TRBJ1-1
size: -
D: -
CDR3: CASSHVQGKAFF

V: TRBV20-1
J: TRBJ2-3
size: -
D: -
CDR3: CSASKDSSLSTQYF

V: TRBV7-2
J: TRBJ1-2
size: few
D: -
CDR3: CASSPTSGTRVTGYTF

V: TRBV19
J: TRBJ2-5
size: -
D: TRBD1
CDR3: CASRGTGAFPQETQYF

V: TRBV7-9
J: TRBJ1-5
size: -
D: TRBD1
CDR3: CASSLVGQGPQPQHF

V: TRBV7-8
J: TRBJ2-7
size: -
D: -
CDR3: CASSLVAGNSYEQYF

V: TRBV5-1
J: TRBJ1-5
size: -
D: -
CDR3: CASSLGNQGQPQHF

V: TRBV24-1
J: TRBJ1-1
size: -
D: -
CDR3: CATSGLGGTEAFF

V: TRBV2
J: TRBJ1-4
size: -
D: -
CDR3: CASSEARGTEKLFF

V: TRBV19
J: TRBJ2-2
size: few
D: -
CDR3: CASSPGRGRTGELFF

V: TRBV29-1
J: TRBJ2-7
size: -
D: -
CDR3: CSVDSPGSYEQYF

V: TRBV19
J: TRBJ1-1
size: -
D: TRBD1
CDR3: CASETGEVATEAFF

V: TRBV7-3
J: TRBJ1-6
size: once
D: -
CDR3: CASSLQTGSNSPLHF

V: TRBV5-1
J: TRBJ2-7
size: -
D: -
CDR3: CASSLEVTEVYEQYF